The sequence of this T cell receptor (beta chain) was determined in a study of PD-1 blockade in classical Hodgkin lymphoma. Profiled with immunoSEQ multiplex PCR; TCRdb holds only in-frame clones, not every one. Among 80,000 to 100,000 clones listed, around nine tenths were seen once. Each patient experienced a relapse that followed autologous stem cell transplantation, and brentuximab vedotin exposure varied. This receptor was obtained from a human donor with classical Hodgkin lymphoma. The input for sequencing was peripheral blood mononuclear cells (PBMCs), taken at baseline.

DNA for the CDR3: TGTGCCAGCACCCAGGGTAGTGTCTCCTACAATGAGCAGTTCTTC. Amino acid sequence: CASTQGSVSYNEQFF. The chain uses TRBV9 and TRBJ2-1; possible D gene TRBD1, 5 bases. The CDR3 is 15 amino acids. The germline V and J ends were trimmed by 6 bases and 0 bases, with 13 bases remaining between them. Germline V lookup: CDR1 SGDLS, CDR2 YYNGEE. Full variable domain (missing parts from reference TRBV9 and TRBJ2-1): DSGVTQTPKHLITATGQRVTLRCSPRSGDLSVYWYQQSLDQGLQFLIQYYNGEERAKGNILERFSAQQFPDLHSELNLSSLELGDSALYFCASTQGSVSYNEQFFGPGTRLTVL.